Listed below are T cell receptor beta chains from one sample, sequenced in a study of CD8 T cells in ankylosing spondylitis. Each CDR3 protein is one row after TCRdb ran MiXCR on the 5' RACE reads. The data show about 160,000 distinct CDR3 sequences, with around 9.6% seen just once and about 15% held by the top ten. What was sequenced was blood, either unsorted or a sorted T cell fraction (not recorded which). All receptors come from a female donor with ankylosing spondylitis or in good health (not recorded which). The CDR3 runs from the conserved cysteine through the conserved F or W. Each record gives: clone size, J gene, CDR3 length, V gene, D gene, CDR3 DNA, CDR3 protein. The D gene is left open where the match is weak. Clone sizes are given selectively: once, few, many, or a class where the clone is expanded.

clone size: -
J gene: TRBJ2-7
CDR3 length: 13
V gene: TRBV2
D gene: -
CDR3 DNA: TGTGCCAGCAGTGATCAGAGGGAGAACGAGCAGTACTTC
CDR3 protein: CASSDQRENEQYF

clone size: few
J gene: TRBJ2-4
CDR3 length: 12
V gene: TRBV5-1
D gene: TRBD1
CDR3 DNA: TGCGCCAGCGAGGGACAGGGAAACATTCAGTACTTC
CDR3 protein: CASEGQGNIQYF

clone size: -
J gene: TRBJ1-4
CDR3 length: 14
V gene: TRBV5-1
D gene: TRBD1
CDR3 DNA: TGCGCCAGCAGCCTACGACAGGGTCCCGAAAAACTGTTTTTT
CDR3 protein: CASSLRQGPEKLFF

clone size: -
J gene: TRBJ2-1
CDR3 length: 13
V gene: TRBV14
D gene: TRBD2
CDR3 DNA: TGTGCCAGCAGCCGCCGGGGGGGTAATGAGCAGTTCTTC
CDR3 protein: CASSRRGGNEQFF

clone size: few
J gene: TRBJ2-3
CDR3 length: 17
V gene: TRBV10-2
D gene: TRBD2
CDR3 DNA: TGCGCCAGCAGTGCCTCCGGGACTAGCGGGGGAATGGATACGCAGTATTTT
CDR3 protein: CASSASGTSGGMDTQYF

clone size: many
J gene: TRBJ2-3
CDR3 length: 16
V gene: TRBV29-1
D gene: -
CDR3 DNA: TGCAGCGTGGGAGAGCGTTCTACTTGGCCCAAGGATACGCAGTATTTT
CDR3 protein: CSVGERSTWPKDTQYF

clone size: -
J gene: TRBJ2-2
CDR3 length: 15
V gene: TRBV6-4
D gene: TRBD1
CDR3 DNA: TGTGCCAGCAGAACCGGGACAGGGGACACCGGGGAGCTGTTTTTT
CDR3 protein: CASRTGTGDTGELFF

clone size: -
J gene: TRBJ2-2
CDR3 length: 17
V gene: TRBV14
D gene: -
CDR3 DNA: TGTGCCAGCAGCCAAGGGACACAGGATCTTTTGACCGGGGAGCTGTTTTTT
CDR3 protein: CASSQGTQDLLTGELFF

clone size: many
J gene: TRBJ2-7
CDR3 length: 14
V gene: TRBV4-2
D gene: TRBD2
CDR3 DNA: TGTGCCAGCAGCCAGCTAGCGGGACGGTACGAGCAGTACTTC
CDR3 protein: CASSQLAGRYEQYF

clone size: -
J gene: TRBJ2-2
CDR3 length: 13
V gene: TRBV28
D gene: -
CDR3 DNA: TGTGCCGCCGGACCACCGAACACCGGGGAGCTGTTTTTT
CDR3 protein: CAAGPPNTGELFF

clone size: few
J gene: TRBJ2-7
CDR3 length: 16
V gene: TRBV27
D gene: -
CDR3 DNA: TGTGCCAGCAGTTCGGGGGAAACGGGAAACCACTACGAGCAGTACTTC
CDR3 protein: CASSSGETGNHYEQYF